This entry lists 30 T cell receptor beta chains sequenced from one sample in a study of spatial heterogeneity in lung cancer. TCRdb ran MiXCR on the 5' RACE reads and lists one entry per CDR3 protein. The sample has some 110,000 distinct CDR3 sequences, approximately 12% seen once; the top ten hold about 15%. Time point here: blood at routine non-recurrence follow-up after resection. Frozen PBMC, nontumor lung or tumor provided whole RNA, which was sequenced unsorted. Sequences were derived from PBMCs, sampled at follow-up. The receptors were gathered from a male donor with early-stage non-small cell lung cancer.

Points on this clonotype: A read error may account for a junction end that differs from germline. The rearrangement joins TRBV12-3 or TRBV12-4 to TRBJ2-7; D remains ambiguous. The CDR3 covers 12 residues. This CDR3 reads CASSPSLPELYF. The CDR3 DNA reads TGTGCCAGCTCCCCTTCCCTTCCCGAGCTGTACTTC.

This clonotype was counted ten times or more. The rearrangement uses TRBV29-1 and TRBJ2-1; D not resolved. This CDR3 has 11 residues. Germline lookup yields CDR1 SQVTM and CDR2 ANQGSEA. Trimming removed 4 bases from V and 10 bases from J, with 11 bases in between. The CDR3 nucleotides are TGCAGCGTTGGGAACCTGGAGGAGCAGTTCTTC. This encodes CSVGNLEEQFF.

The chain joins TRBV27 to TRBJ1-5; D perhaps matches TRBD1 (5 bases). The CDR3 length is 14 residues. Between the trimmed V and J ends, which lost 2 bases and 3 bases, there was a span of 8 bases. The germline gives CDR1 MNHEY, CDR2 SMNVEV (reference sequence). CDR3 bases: TGTGCCAGCAGTTTAGTGGGGACCAATCAGCCCCAGCATTTT. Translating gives CASSLVGTNQPQHF.

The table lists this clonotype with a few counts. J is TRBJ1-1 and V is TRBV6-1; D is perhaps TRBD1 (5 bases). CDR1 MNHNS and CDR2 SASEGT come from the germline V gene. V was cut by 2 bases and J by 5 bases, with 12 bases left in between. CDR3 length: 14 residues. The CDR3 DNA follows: TGTGCCAGCAGTGAATCACCAGGGTGGACTGAAGCTTTCTTT. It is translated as CASSESPGWTEAFF.

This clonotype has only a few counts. CDR3 protein: CASSIPGTNTGELFF. CDR3 DNA: TGTGCCAGTAGTATCCCAGGCACGAACACCGGGGAGCTGTTTTTT. The gene calls are TRBV19 and TRBJ2-2; D uncertain. V was shortened by 3 bases and J by 0 bases, with 8 bases between the two germline ends. Germline-derived CDR1 and CDR2 are LNHDA and SQIVND (reference sequence). This CDR3 has 15 residues. The entire variable domain, with the rest obtained from reference TRBV19 and TRBJ2-2, is as follows: DGGITQSPKYLFRKEGQNVTLSCEQNLNHDAMYWYRQDPGQGLRLIYYSQIVNDFQKGDIAEGYSVSREKKESFPLTVTSAQKNPTAFYLCASSIPGTNTGELFFGEGSRLTVL.

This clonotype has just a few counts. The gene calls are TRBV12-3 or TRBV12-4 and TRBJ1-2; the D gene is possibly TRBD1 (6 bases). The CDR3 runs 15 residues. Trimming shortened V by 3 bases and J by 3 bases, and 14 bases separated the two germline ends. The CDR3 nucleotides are TGTGCCAGCAGTTTGGACGGGACAAACGACTATGGCTACACCTTC. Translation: CASSLDGTNDYGYTF.

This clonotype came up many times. The CDR3 DNA reads as TGCAGCGCGGGGACAGGGACGGGGACTGAAGCTTTCTTT. Translation gives CSAGTGTGTEAFF. The chain joins TRBV29-1 to TRBJ1-1, with 9 bases fitting TRBD1. The junction had 8 bases not matched to a gene; V was cut back by 7 bases and J by 5 bases. This CDR3 is 13 amino acids long. Germline V gives CDR1 SQVTM, CDR2 ANQGSEA.

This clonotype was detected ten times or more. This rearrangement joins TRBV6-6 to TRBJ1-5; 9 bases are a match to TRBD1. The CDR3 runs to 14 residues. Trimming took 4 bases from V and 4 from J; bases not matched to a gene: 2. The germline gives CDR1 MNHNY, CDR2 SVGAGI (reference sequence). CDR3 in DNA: TGTGCCAGCAGTTGGACAGGGGAAAATCAGCCCCAGCATTTT. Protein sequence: CASSWTGENQPQHF.

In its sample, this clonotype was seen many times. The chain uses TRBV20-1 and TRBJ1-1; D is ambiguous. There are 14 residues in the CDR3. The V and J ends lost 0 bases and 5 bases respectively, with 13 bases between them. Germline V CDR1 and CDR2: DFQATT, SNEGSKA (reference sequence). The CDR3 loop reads CSARDNHGWTEAFF. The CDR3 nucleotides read TGCAGTGCTAGAGATAACCACGGGTGGACTGAAGCTTTCTTT.

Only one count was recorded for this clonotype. DNA for the CDR3: TGTGCCAGCAGCTTGTTGCTGGGCTGGGATGAGCAGTTCTTC. Its protein product is CASSLLLGWDEQFF. The chain recombines TRBV11-2 with TRBJ2-1; D not resolved. The germline CDR1 and CDR2 sequences are SGHAT and FQNNGV. The CDR3 is 14 amino acids. The V and J ends lost 3 bases and 8 bases respectively, with 14 bases between them.

The DNA for the CDR3 is TGTGCCAGCTCCTCACTACAGGGGGGATTCGAGCAGTTCTTC. Its protein is CASSSLQGGFEQFF. V and J are TRBV4-2 and TRBJ2-1, with 8 bases identical to TRBD1. This CDR3 comprises 14 residues. Germline loops: CDR1 LGHNA, CDR2 YNFKEQ. V dropped 8 bases and J dropped 10; count of bases not matched to a gene: 13.

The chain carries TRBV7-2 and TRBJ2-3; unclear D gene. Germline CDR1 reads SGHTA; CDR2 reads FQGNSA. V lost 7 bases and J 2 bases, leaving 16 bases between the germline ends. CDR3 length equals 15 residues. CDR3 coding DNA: TGTGCCAGCAACCGCGGTGGAGACCTCACAGATACGCAGTATTTT. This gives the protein CASNRGGDLTDTQYF.

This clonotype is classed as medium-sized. The CDR3, as DNA: TGTGCCAGCAGCGGAGGCTACAGGGACGAGCAGTACTTC. Translated: CASSGGYRDEQYF. This chain uses TRBV5-8 with TRBJ2-7, with D possibly TRBD1 on 6 matching bases. This CDR3 region has 13 residues. Trimming removed 4 bases from V and 5 bases from J, with 13 bases in between. The germline V gene has CDR1 SGHTS and CDR2 YDEGEE.

CDR3 in DNA: TGCAGTGCTAGAGGGGTAATGGGGCAGGGGTCCTACGAGCAGTACTTC. As protein: CSARGVMGQGSYEQYF. The chain employs TRBV20-1 and TRBJ2-7, with D possibly matching TRBD1 (6 bases). The germline V and J ends were trimmed by 1 base and 1 base, with 17 bases remaining between them. The CDR3 is 16 amino acids. The germline CDR1 and CDR2 sequences are DFQATT and SNEGSKA (reference sequence).

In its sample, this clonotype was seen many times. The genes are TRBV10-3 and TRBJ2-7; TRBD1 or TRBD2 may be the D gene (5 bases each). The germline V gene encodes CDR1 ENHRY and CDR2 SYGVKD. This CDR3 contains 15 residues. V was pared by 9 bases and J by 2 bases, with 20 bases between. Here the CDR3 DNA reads TGTGCCATAAATGAACCGGGACGGAAGACCTACGAGCAGTACTTC. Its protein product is CAINEPGRKTYEQYF.

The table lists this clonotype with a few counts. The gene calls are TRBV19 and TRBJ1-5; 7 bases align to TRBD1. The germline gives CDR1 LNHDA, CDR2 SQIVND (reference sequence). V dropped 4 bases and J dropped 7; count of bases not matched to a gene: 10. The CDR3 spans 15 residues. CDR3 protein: CASSTGQAAGQPQHF. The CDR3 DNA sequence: TGTGCCAGTAGTACCGGACAGGCCGCGGGGCAGCCCCAGCATTTT. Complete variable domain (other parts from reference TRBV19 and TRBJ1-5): DGGITQSPKYLFRKEGQNVTLSCEQNLNHDAMYWYRQDPGQGLRLIYYSQIVNDFQKGDIAEGYSVSREKKESFPLTVTSAQKNPTAFYLCASSTGQAAGQPQHFGDGTRLSIL.

The CDR3: CASSYSRPGQGSYNEQFF. In nucleotides, the CDR3 is TGTGCCAGCAGTTACTCGCGACCGGGACAGGGTTCCTACAATGAGCAGTTCTTC. The V and J genes are TRBV6-5 and TRBJ2-1; 9 bases line up with TRBD1. In germline, CDR1 is MNHEY, CDR2 SVGAGI. The J segment lost 1 base and the V segment lost 0 bases, leaving 7 bases of the junction unmatched. This CDR3 contains 18 residues.

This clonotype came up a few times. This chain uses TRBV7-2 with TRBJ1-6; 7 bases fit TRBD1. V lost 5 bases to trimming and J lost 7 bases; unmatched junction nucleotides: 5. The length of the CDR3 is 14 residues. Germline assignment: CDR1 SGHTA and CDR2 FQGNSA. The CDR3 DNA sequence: TGTGCCAGCAGCCCGGGACAGATAAATTCACCCCTCCACTTT. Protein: CASSPGQINSPLHF.

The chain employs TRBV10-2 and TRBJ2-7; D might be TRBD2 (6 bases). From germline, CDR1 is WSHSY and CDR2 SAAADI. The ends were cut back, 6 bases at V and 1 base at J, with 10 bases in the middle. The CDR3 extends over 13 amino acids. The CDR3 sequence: CASRRGLSYEQYF. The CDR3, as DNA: TGCGCCAGCAGGCGGGGCCTATCCTACGAGCAGTACTTC.

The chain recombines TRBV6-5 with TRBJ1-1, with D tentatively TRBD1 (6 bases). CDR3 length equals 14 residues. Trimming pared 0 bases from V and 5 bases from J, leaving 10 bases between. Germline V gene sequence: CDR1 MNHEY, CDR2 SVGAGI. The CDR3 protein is CASSYSGARTEAFF. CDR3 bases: TGTGCCAGCAGTTACTCGGGGGCTAGAACTGAAGCTTTCTTT.

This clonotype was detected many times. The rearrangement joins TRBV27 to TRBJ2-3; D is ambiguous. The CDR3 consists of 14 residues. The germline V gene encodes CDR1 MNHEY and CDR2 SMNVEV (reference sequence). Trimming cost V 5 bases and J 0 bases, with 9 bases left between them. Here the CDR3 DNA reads TGTGCCAGCAGTCCCGAGGACAGCACAGATACGCAGTATTTT. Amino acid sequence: CASSPEDSTDTQYF.

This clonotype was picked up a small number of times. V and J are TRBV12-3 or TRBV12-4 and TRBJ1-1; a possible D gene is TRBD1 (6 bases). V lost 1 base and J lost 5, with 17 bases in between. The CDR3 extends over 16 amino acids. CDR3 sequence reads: CASSLDRVAKGTEAFF. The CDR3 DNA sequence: TGTGCCAGCAGTTTAGACAGGGTAGCAAAAGGGACTGAAGCTTTCTTT.

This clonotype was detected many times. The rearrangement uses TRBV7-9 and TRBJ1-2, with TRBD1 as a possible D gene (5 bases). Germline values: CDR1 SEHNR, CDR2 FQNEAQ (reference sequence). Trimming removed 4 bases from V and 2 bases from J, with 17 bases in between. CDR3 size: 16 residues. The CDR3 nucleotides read TGTGCCAGCAGCTCTAGTTGGGGCCAAATAAACTATGGCTACACCTTC. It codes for CASSSSWGQINYGYTF.

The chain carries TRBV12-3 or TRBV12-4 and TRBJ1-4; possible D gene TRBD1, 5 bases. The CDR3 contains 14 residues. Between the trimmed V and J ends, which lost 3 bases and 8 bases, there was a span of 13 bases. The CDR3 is CASSFGASGEKLFF. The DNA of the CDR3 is TGTGCCAGCAGTTTTGGGGCCTCGGGGGAAAAACTGTTTTTT.

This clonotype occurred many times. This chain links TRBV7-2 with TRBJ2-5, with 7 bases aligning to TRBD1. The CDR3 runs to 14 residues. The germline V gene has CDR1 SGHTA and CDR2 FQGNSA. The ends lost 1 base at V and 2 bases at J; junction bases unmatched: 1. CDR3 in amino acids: CASSLDRGQETQYF. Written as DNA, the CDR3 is TGTGCCAGCAGCTTAGACAGGGGACAAGAGACCCAGTACTTC.

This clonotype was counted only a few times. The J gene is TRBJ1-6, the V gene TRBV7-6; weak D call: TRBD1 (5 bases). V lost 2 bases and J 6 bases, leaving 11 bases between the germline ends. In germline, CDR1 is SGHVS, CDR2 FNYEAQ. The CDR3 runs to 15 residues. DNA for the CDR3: TGTGCCAGCAGCTTAAGGCCAGGGCCTAATTCACCCCTCCACTTT. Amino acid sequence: CASSLRPGPNSPLHF.

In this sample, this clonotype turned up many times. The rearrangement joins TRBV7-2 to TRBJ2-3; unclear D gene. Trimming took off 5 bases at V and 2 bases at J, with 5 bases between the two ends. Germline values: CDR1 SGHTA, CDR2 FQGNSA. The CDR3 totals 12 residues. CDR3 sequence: CASSQSTDTQYF. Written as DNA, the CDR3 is TGTGCCAGCAGCCAATCCACAGATACGCAGTATTTT.

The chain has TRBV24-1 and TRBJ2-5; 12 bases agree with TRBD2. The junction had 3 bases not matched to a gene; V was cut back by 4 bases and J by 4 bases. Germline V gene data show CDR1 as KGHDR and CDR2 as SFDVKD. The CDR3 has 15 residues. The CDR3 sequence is CATSDETSGGETQYF. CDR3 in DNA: TGTGCCACCAGTGACGAGACTAGCGGGGGAGAGACCCAGTACTTC.

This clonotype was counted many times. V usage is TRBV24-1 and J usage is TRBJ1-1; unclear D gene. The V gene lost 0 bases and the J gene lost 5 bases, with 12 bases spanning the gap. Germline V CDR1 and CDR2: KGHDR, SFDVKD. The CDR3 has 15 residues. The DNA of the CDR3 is TGTGCCACCAGTGATTTGGGTCAGGAGACAACTGAAGCTTTCTTT. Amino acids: CATSDLGQETTEAFF.

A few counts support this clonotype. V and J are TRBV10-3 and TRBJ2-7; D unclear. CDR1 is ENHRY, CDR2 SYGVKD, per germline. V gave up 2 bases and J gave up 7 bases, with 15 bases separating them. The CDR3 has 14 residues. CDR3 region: CAISEGPAGREQYF. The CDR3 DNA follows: TGTGCCATCAGTGAGGGACCGGCTGGCCGGGAGCAGTACTTC.